Listed below are T cell receptor beta chains from one sample, sequenced in a study of blood T cell repertoires in COVID-19. Produced via immunoSEQ multiplex PCR; TCRdb's table is partial and in-frame only. The data show over 120,000 clones, about 75% seen once. The specimen was PBMCs or T cells enriched from blood (not recorded which). The receptors here all came from a woman aged 45-65 years who had recovered from COVID-19. Both conserved end residues are part of each CDR3. The order of the fields is D gene, V gene, J gene, clone size, CDR3 protein, CDR3 DNA. A D gene is named only where the DNA matches it firmly. For some rows the clone size is stated as once, few or many, or as a class when expanded; others skip it.

.,TRBV5-5,TRBJ2-2,.,CASSLGQGRAGELFF,TGTGCCAGCAGCTTGGGTCAGGGGAGGGCCGGGGAGCTGTTTTTT
TRBD1,TRBV7-9,TRBJ1-1,.,CASSPDPGQGHPKAFF,TGTGCCAGCAGCCCTGACCCGGGACAGGGTCACCCGAAAGCTTTCTTT
.,TRBV5-4,TRBJ2-7,once,CASSEAGPQREQYF,TGTGCCAGCAGCGAGGCGGGGCCCCAGCGGGAGCAGTACTTC
.,TRBV5-4,TRBJ1-1,.,CASSLRGTEAFF,TGTGCCAGCAGCTTAAGGGGCACTGAAGCTTTCTTT
.,TRBV5-5,TRBJ2-1,.,CASSLAPTSSYNEQFF,TGTGCCAGCAGCTTGGCTCCTACTAGCTCCTACAATGAGCAGTTCTTC
TRBD1,TRBV11-1,TRBJ1-1,.,CASSYRTGNTEAFF,TGTGCCAGCAGCTACCGGACAGGGAACACTGAAGCTTTCTTT
TRBD1,TRBV11-3,TRBJ2-1,.,CASSLSPGTGLYNEQFF,TGTGCCAGCAGCTTATCTCCCGGGACAGGCCTCTACAATGAGCAGTTCTTC
TRBD1,TRBV12-5,TRBJ1-2,once,CASGEQGQAANYGYTF,TGTGCTAGTGGTGAACAGGGGCAGGCGGCTAACTATGGCTACACCTTC
.,TRBV13,TRBJ1-3,.,CASSWAGSGAGNTIYF,TGTGCCAGCAGCTGGGCCGGATCGGGGGCTGGAAACACCATATATTTT
TRBD2,TRBV5-1,TRBJ2-7,.,CASSLIAGGPTYEQYF,TGCGCCAGCAGCTTGATAGCGGGAGGGCCGACATACGAGCAGTACTTC
.,TRBV7-8,TRBJ2-7,.,CASSKRDTTYEQYF,TGTGCCAGCAGCAAACGGGACACTACCTACGAGCAGTACTTC
TRBD1,TRBV18,TRBJ1-1,.,CASSTGTGGAGPEAFF,TGTGCCAGCTCAACGGGGACAGGGGGCGCCGGCCCTGAAGCTTTCTTT
.,TRBV15,TRBJ2-7,.,CATSRKKGGMSEQYF,TGTGCCACCAGCAGAAAGAAGGGGGGGATGAGCGAGCAGTACTTC
TRBD1,TRBV10-3,TRBJ2-7,many,CAIRGDRGDYEQYF,TGTGCCATCAGGGGGGACAGGGGGGACTACGAGCAGTACTTC
TRBD2,TRBV5-4,TRBJ2-2,.,CASSLYFSGRNGAGELFF,TGTGCCAGCAGCTTGTATTTTAGCGGGAGGAACGGCGCCGGGGAGCTGTTTTTT
.,TRBV5-5,TRBJ2-7,.,CASSLGYRSYEQYF,TGTGCCAGCAGCTTGGGATACCGGAGCTACGAGCAGTACTTC
.,TRBV5-4,TRBJ1-1,.,CASSPRRGGLGRTEAFF,TGTGCCAGCAGCCCCCGCCGAGGGGGTTTAGGAAGGACTGAAGCTTTCTTT
.,TRBV5-1,TRBJ1-6,once,CASSLVGAKNSPLHF,TGCGCCAGCAGCTTGGTAGGGGCGAAAAATTCACCCCTCCACTTT